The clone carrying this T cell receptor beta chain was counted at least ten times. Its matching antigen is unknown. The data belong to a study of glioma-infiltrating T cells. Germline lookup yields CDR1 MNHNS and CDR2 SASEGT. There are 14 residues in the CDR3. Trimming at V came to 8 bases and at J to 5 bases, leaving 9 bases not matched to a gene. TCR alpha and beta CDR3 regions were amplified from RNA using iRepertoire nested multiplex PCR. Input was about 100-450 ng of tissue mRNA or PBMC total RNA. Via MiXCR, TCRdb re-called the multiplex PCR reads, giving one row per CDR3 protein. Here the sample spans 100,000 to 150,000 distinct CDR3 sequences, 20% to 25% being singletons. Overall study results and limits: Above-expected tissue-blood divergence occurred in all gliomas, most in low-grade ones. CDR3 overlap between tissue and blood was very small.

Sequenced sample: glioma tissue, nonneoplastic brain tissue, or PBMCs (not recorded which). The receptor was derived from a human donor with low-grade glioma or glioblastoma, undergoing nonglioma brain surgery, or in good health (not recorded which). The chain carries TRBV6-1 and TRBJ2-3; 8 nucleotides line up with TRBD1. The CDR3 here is CASRTDRAGDTQYF. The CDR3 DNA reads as TGTGCCAGCCGAACGGACAGGGCAGGAGATACGCAGTATTTT.